This T cell receptor beta chain is from a study of response to subunit inactivated influenza vaccine. Study conclusions and caveats: There was a suggestion from the authors that each seasonal influenza vaccination recruits few new T cells.

The CDR3 contains 15 residues. Per the germline V gene, CDR1 is SGDLS and CDR2 is YYNGEE. Trimming cost V 0 bases and J 5 bases, with 14 bases left between them. This clonotype occurred a few times. Its antigen remains unknown. One entry per CDR3 protein, called by TCRdb with MiXCR from the RT-PCR reads. The top ten hold roughly 14% of the sample, which has about 500,000 distinct CDR3 sequences, approximately 7.2% seen once. This clonotype was sampled from a man aged 45 to 75 who received an inactivated influenza vaccine. V is TRBV9 and J is TRBJ2-5, with D possibly TRBD1 on 5 matching bases. The material was PBMCs from blood, obtained around 25 months after vaccination. The CDR3 protein is CASSVGSPAGETQYF. CDR3 sequence (DNA): TGTGCCAGCAGCGTAGGTTCACCCGCAGGGGAGACCCAGTACTTC.